This T cell receptor (beta chain) appears in the sequencing data of a study of T-cell reconstitution after alpha-beta-depleted transplantation in children. The authors prepared the TCRbeta library with unique molecular identifiers. TCRdb called the PCR reads again in MiXCR, with one record for every CDR3 protein. The top ten clones hold under 30% of a sample with around 30,000 distinct CDR3 sequences, less than 8.5% of them seen once. Study observations and caveats: In patients about two months after transplant, alpha-beta T cells reportedly arose from several hundred expanded graft clones.

This clonotype was counted at least ten times. No antigen is known for it. This CDR3 has 12 amino acids. CDR1 and CDR2 from the germline V gene are SQVTM and ANQGSEA. V gave up 5 bases and J gave up 5 bases; unmatched junction bases: 5. The specimen comprised peripheral blood, sampled 60 days after TCRalphabeta/CD19-depleted stem cell transplant. J is TRBJ1-2 and V is TRBV29-1; TRBD1 matches 7 bases. This TCR was sampled from a child less than two years old who had a stem cell transplant for acute myeloid leukemia, so the T cells may come from the graft donor. Written as DNA, the CDR3 is TGCAGCGTTACAGGGGTGGAGTATGGCTACACCTTC. Translated, it gives CSVTGVEYGYTF.